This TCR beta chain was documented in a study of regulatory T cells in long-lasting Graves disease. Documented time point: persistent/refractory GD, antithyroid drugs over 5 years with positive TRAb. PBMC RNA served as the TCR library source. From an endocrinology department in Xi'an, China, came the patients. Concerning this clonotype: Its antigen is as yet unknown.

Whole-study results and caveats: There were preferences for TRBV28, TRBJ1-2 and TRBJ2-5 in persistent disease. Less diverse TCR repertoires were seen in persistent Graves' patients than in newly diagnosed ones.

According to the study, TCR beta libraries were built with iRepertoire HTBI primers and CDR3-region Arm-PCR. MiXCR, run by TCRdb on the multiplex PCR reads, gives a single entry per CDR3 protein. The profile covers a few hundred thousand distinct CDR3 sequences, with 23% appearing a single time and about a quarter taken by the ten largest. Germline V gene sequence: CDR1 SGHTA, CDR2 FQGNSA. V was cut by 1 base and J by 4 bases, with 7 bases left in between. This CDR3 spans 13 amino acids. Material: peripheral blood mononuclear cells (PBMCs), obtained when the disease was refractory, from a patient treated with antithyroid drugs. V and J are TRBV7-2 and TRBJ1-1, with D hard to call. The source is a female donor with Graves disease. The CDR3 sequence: CASSLEEGTEAFF. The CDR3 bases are TGTGCCAGCAGCTTAGAGGAGGGCACTGAAGCTTTCTTT.